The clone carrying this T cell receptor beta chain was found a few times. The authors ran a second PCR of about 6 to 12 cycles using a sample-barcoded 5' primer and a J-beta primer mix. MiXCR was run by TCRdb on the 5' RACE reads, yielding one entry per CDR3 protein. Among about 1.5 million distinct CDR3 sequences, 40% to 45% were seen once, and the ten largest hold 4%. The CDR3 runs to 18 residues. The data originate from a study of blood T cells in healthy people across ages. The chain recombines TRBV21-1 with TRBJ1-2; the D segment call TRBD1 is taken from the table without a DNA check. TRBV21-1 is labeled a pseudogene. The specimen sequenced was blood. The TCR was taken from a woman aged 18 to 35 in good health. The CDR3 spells CASSQGGDRAESPYGYTF. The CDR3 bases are TGTGCCAGCAGCCAGGGCGGGGACCGTGCCGAAAGTCCCTATGGCTACACCTTC.